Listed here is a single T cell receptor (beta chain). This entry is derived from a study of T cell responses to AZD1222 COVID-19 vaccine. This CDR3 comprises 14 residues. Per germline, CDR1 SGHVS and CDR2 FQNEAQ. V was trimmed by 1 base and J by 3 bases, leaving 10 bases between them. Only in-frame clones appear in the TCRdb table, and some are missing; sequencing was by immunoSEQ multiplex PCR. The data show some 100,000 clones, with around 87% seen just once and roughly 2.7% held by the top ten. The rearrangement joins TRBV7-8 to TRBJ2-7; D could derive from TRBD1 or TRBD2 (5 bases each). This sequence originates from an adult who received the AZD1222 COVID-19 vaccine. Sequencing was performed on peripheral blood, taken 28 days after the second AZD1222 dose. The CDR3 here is CASSLVGTDYEQYF. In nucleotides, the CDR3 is TGTGCCAGCAGCTTAGTGGGGACCGACTACGAGCAGTACTTC.